This T cell receptor beta chain comes out of a study of T-cell memory formation after mild COVID-19. Looking at the study overall: Clustering of TCRs was largely donor specific.

V dropped 3 bases and J dropped 3; count of bases not matched to a gene: 8. The CDR3 consists of 16 residues. Germline V CDR1 and CDR2: SGHRS, YFSETQ. MiXCR, run by TCRdb on the 5' RACE reads, gives a single entry per CDR3 protein. The repertoire holds 300,000 to 400,000 distinct CDR3 sequences, with under 25% as singletons. This clonotype was detected ten times or more. Antigen unknown. Points from the study as a whole: Most CD4+ clones that shrank were in CM and EM, while CD8+ ones turned up in EMRA. Some responding clones appeared in pre-infection memory, suggesting cross-reactive memory joined.

The sequenced material came from PBMCs or a T cell subset sorted from them (not recorded which). V is TRBV5-1 and J is TRBJ2-1; 8 bases are a match to TRBD2. The sequence was collected from an adult woman who had mild COVID-19 (a few samples of this study predate the infection). Cell type and time point are not known. CDR3 in amino acids: CASSSGGGSVYNEQFF. The CDR3 nucleotides read TGCGCCAGCAGCTCAGGCGGGGGGAGCGTCTACAATGAGCAGTTCTTC.